The rows below give T cell receptor beta chains drawn from one sample of a study of shared clonotypes between healthy human individuals. TCRdb's table, derived via immunoSEQ multiplex PCR, lists solely in-frame clones and lacks some. This sample has hundreds of thousands of clones; around 75% occur once, and the top ten carry approximately 13%. Sequences were obtained from PBMCs. The origin of the receptors is a woman aged 40 to 50 in good health. Some clones in this sample may be carry-over from other donors' samples. The CDR3 runs from the conserved cysteine through the conserved F or W. Fields, in order: clone size, D gene, V gene, J gene, CDR3 DNA, CDR3 protein. The D gene is left open where the match is weak. Where a row states a size, it is once, few, many or the class of an expanded clone; other rows omit it.

abundance: .
d_gene: .
v_gene: TRBV20-1
j_gene: TRBJ1-2
CDR3nt: TGCAGCGAGTCCTCAAACTATGGCTACACCTTC
CDR3aa: CSESSNYGYTF

abundance: .
d_gene: TRBD2
v_gene: TRBV4-2
j_gene: TRBJ2-3
CDR3nt: TGTGCCAGCAGCCAAGATCTAGCGGGAGGCCGTGAGGATACGCAGTATTTT
CDR3aa: CASSQDLAGGREDTQYF

abundance: .
d_gene: TRBD2
v_gene: TRBV6-6
j_gene: TRBJ2-1
CDR3nt: TGTGCCAGCAGTTATATGGAGCGGGAGGACGGTGAGCAGTTCTTC
CDR3aa: CASSYMEREDGEQFF

abundance: once
d_gene: TRBD2
v_gene: TRBV5-1
j_gene: TRBJ2-2
CDR3nt: TGCGCCAGCAGCTTTACTAGCGGGTGGACCGGGGAGCTGTTTTTT
CDR3aa: CASSFTSGWTGELFF

abundance: .
d_gene: .
v_gene: TRBV10-3
j_gene: TRBJ1-1
CDR3nt: TGTGCCATCAGCCCCGCCCCGAACACTGAAGCTTTCTTT
CDR3aa: CAISPAPNTEAFF

abundance: .
d_gene: TRBD1
v_gene: TRBV4-3
j_gene: TRBJ2-2
CDR3nt: TGCGCCAGCACCCCCTTCGGAACAGGGGGGACCGGGGAGCTGTTTTTT
CDR3aa: CASTPFGTGGTGELFF

abundance: .
d_gene: TRBD2
v_gene: TRBV7-2
j_gene: TRBJ2-5
CDR3nt: TGTGCCAGCAGCTTAAAAACTAGCGGGAGCGCAGAGACCCAGTACTTC
CDR3aa: CASSLKTSGSAETQYF

abundance: .
d_gene: .
v_gene: TRBV5-5
j_gene: TRBJ2-6
CDR3nt: TGTGCCAGCCGACCGGCAGGGTACAACTTTGGGGCCAACGTCCTGACTTTC
CDR3aa: CASRPAGYNFGANVLTF

abundance: once
d_gene: .
v_gene: TRBV10-1
j_gene: TRBJ2-1
CDR3nt: TGCGCCAGCCCCGAGGAATCGCCCGGGACGACCCAATGCGAGCAGTTCTTC
CDR3aa: CASPEESPGTTQCEQFF

abundance: .
d_gene: TRBD1
v_gene: TRBV27
j_gene: TRBJ1-2
CDR3nt: TGTGCCAGCAGGGACAGGGCCCACTATGGCTACACCTTC
CDR3aa: CASRDRAHYGYTF

abundance: many
d_gene: .
v_gene: TRBV19
j_gene: TRBJ1-1
CDR3nt: TGTGCCAGTAGTTTCAAGACCAAAGCTTTCTTT
CDR3aa: CASSFKTKAFF

abundance: .
d_gene: TRBD2
v_gene: TRBV27
j_gene: TRBJ2-2
CDR3nt: TGTGCCAGCAGTTTGGGGGGGACCGGGGAGCTGTTTTTT
CDR3aa: CASSLGGTGELFF

abundance: .
d_gene: TRBD2
v_gene: TRBV7-3
j_gene: TRBJ2-1
CDR3nt: TGTGCCAGCAGCTCCCGGACTAGCCTACTTAGGAATGAGCAGTTCTTC
CDR3aa: CASSSRTSLLRNEQFF

abundance: .
d_gene: .
v_gene: TRBV11-2
j_gene: TRBJ2-5
CDR3nt: TGTGCCAGCAGCGCCCGCCCTGAGACCCAGTACTTC
CDR3aa: CASSARPETQYF

abundance: once
d_gene: TRBD1
v_gene: TRBV7-8
j_gene: TRBJ1-3
CDR3nt: TGTGCCAGCAGCTTTAGATTTCCGGGACAGGGCTCTGGAAACACCATATATTTT
CDR3aa: CASSFRFPGQGSGNTIYF

abundance: .
d_gene: .
v_gene: TRBV27
j_gene: TRBJ2-7
CDR3nt: TGTGCCAGCAGTTTAGACTCGGGCAGGGTACCTTACGAGCAGTACTTC
CDR3aa: CASSLDSGRVPYEQYF

abundance: .
d_gene: .
v_gene: TRBV10-3
j_gene: TRBJ2-2
CDR3nt: TGTGCCATCAGTGCTGAGGTCACCGGGGAGCTGTTTTTT
CDR3aa: CAISAEVTGELFF

abundance: .
d_gene: .
v_gene: TRBV27
j_gene: TRBJ2-4
CDR3nt: TGTGCCAGCAGTTTATCGGGAAACATTCAGTACTTC
CDR3aa: CASSLSGNIQYF

abundance: .
d_gene: TRBD2
v_gene: TRBV7-9
j_gene: TRBJ2-2
CDR3nt: TGTGCCAGCAGCTTACAACTGGGACTAGAGGGCCCCGGGGAGCTGTTTTTT
CDR3aa: CASSLQLGLEGPGELFF

abundance: .
d_gene: .
v_gene: TRBV5-4
j_gene: TRBJ2-7
CDR3nt: TGTGCCAGCAGCTTGAGGCTTCCTACCCAGGGGGAGCAGTACTTC
CDR3aa: CASSLRLPTQGEQYF

abundance: .
d_gene: TRBD1
v_gene: TRBV19
j_gene: TRBJ2-7
CDR3nt: TGTGCCAGTAGTTCCACCGGGACAGGGACCGAGCAGTACTTC
CDR3aa: CASSSTGTGTEQYF

abundance: .
d_gene: .
v_gene: TRBV4-2
j_gene: TRBJ1-1
CDR3nt: TGTGCCAGCAGCCAAGTGCGGGAACTCAGCACTGAAGCTTTCTTT
CDR3aa: CASSQVRELSTEAFF

abundance: .
d_gene: .
v_gene: TRBV19
j_gene: TRBJ2-2
CDR3nt: TGTGCCAGCCATCGGGGGACACCTCCCTGGACCGGGGAGCTGTTTTTT
CDR3aa: CASHRGTPPWTGELFF

abundance: .
d_gene: .
v_gene: TRBV4-1
j_gene: TRBJ1-4
CDR3nt: TGCGCCAGCAGCCAAGTAGGTGGTCCTAATGAAAAACTGTTTTTT
CDR3aa: CASSQVGGPNEKLFF

abundance: .
d_gene: .
v_gene: TRBV9
j_gene: TRBJ1-1
CDR3nt: TGTGCCAGCACTGCAGGGGTATCAGGCTGGAACACTGAAGCTTTCTTT
CDR3aa: CASTAGVSGWNTEAFF

abundance: .
d_gene: .
v_gene: TRBV7-9
j_gene: TRBJ2-7
CDR3nt: TGTGCCAGCAGCTTAGGCCTGGGAGCCTACGAGCAGTACTTC
CDR3aa: CASSLGLGAYEQYF

abundance: .
d_gene: TRBD2
v_gene: TRBV6-1
j_gene: TRBJ2-2
CDR3nt: TGTGCCAGCAGTCTAGCGGAGGGGACCGGGGAGCTGTTTTTT
CDR3aa: CASSLAEGTGELFF

abundance: .
d_gene: TRBD2
v_gene: TRBV11-2
j_gene: TRBJ2-7
CDR3nt: TGTGCCAGCAGCTTAGATGGGCGTAGCGGGAGGGCCTACGAGCAGTACTTC
CDR3aa: CASSLDGRSGRAYEQYF

abundance: .
d_gene: .
v_gene: TRBV25-1
j_gene: TRBJ1-1
CDR3nt: TGTGCCAGCAGTCCCCAGGCAGGGCTCGGAGCTTTCTTT
CDR3aa: CASSPQAGLGAFF

abundance: .
d_gene: .
v_gene: TRBV6-6
j_gene: TRBJ2-7
CDR3nt: TGTGCCAGCAGTCCCCGGGCACACTCCTACGAGCAGTACTTC
CDR3aa: CASSPRAHSYEQYF

abundance: .
d_gene: .
v_gene: TRBV14
j_gene: TRBJ2-2
CDR3nt: TGTGCCAGCAGCCCTCGGAGGGGGTCCGGGGAGCTGTTTTTT
CDR3aa: CASSPRRGSGELFF

abundance: once
d_gene: .
v_gene: TRBV15
j_gene: TRBJ2-3
CDR3nt: TGTGCCACCAGCAGCAGCCGAACAGATACGCAGTATTTT
CDR3aa: CATSSSRTDTQYF

abundance: .
d_gene: TRBD1
v_gene: TRBV6-6
j_gene: TRBJ1-2
CDR3nt: TGTGCCAGCAGCCGGGGAAACGACAGGGGGCGGATCGGCTACACCTTC
CDR3aa: CASSRGNDRGRIGYTF

abundance: .
d_gene: .
v_gene: TRBV18
j_gene: TRBJ1-1
CDR3nt: TGTGCCAGCTCACGTGAGACTACCACTGAAGCTTTCTTT
CDR3aa: CASSRETTTEAFF

abundance: .
d_gene: TRBD1
v_gene: TRBV2
j_gene: TRBJ1-2
CDR3nt: TGTGCCAGCAGAGACAGGGCGCTTGGGTACTATGGCTACACCTTC
CDR3aa: CASRDRALGYYGYTF

abundance: .
d_gene: TRBD2
v_gene: TRBV5-1
j_gene: TRBJ2-1
CDR3nt: TGCGCCAGCAGCTTGGCACCCCCGGGGGGGGATGAGCAGTTCTTC
CDR3aa: CASSLAPPGGDEQFF

abundance: .
d_gene: TRBD1
v_gene: TRBV11-2
j_gene: TRBJ2-7
CDR3nt: TGTGCCAGCAGCAGGGACAGGGGCTCCGAGCAGTACTTC
CDR3aa: CASSRDRGSEQYF

abundance: once
d_gene: TRBD2
v_gene: TRBV11-3
j_gene: TRBJ2-3
CDR3nt: TGTGCCAGCAGCTCCTCTAGCGGGAGAGGGAGCGATACGCAGTATTTT
CDR3aa: CASSSSSGRGSDTQYF

abundance: once
d_gene: .
v_gene: TRBV29-1
j_gene: TRBJ1-1
CDR3nt: TGCAGCGGCGGAACAGGGCGCACTGAAGCTTTCTTT
CDR3aa: CSGGTGRTEAFF

abundance: .
d_gene: TRBD2
v_gene: TRBV4-2
j_gene: TRBJ2-2
CDR3nt: TGTGCCAGCAGCCAAGGCGCGAGTCCGGGACTAGCGGGAGCCGGGGAGCTGTTTTTT
CDR3aa: CASSQGASPGLAGAGELFF

abundance: .
d_gene: TRBD2
v_gene: TRBV5-4
j_gene: TRBJ2-7
CDR3nt: TGTGCCAGCAGTTCAGGACTAGGGTACGAGCAGTACTTC
CDR3aa: CASSSGLGYEQYF